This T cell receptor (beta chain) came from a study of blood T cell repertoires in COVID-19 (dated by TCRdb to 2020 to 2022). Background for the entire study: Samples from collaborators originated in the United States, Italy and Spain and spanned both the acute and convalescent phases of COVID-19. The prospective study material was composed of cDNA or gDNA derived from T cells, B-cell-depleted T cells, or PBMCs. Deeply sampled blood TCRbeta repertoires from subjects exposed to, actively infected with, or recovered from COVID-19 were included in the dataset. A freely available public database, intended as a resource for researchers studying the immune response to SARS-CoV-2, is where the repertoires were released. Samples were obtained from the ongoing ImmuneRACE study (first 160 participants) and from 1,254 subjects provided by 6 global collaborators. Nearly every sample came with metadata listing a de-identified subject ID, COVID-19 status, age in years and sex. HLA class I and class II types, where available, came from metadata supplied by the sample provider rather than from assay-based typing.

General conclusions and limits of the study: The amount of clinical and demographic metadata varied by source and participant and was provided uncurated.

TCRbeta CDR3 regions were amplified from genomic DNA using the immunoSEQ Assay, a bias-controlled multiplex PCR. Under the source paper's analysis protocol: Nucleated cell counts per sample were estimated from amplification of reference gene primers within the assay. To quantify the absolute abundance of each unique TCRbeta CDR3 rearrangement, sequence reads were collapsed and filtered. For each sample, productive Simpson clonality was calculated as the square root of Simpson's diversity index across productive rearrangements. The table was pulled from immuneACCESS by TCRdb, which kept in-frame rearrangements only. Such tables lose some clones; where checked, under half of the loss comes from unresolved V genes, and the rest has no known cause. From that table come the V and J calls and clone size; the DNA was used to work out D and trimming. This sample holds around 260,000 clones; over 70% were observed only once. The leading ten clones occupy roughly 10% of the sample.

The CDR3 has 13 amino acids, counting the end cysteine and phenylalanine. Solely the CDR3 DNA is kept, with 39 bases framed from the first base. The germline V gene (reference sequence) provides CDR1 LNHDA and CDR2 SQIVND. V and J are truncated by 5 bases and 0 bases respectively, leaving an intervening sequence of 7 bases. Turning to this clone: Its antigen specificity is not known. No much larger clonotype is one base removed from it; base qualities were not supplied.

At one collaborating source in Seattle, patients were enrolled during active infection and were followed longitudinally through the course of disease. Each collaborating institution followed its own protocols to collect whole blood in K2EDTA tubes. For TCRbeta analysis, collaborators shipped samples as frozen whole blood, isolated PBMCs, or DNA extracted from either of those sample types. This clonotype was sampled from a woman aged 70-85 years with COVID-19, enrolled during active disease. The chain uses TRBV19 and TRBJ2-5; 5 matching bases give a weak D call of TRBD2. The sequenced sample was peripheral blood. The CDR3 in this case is CASSERHQETQYF. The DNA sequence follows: TGTGCCAGTAGTGAGCGGCACCAAGAGACCCAGTACTTC. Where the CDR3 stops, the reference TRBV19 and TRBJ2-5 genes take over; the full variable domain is DGGITQSPKYLFRKEGQNVTLSCEQNLNHDAMYWYRQDPGQGLRLIYYSQIVNDFQKGDIAEGYSVSREKKESFPLTVTSAQKNPTAFYLCASSERHQETQYFGPGTRLLVL.